Below are 7 T cell receptor beta chains sequenced from a single sample in a study of CD4 T cells in relation to SARS-CoV-2 and coronaviruses. Antigens for these TCRs are unknown. The method was immunoSEQ multiplex PCR; TCRdb's version includes in-frame clones alone and lacks a portion of them. The sample holds around 34,000 clones, more than 60% seen once. The sample consisted of memory CD4+ T cells from PBMCs, cultured in vitro. All receptors come from an adult with COVID-19.

The chain employs TRBV9 and TRBJ2-1; the D call may be TRBD1 or TRBD2 (5 bases each). The CDR3 extends over 14 amino acids. The V end was cut by 3 bases, the J end by 0 bases, with 7 bases between. Germline CDR1 is SGDLS and CDR2 is YYNGEE. CDR3 protein: CASSGGYSYNEQFF. CDR3 DNA: TGTGCCAGCAGCGGGGGGTACTCCTACAATGAGCAGTTCTTC.

V gene TRBV3-1 (or the pseudogene TRBV3-2) combines with J gene TRBJ1-4; D gene unclear. V gave up 2 bases and J gave up 4 bases, with 8 bases separating them. The CDR3 sequence is 14 residues long. Germline-derived CDR1 and CDR2 are LGHDT and YNNKEL (reference sequence). The CDR3 DNA reads TGTGCCAGCAGCCAAAGGTTCCTTAATGAAAAACTGTTTTTT. As protein: CASSQRFLNEKLFF.

This chain links TRBV7-8 with TRBJ2-1, with 9 nucleotides matching TRBD2. The ends lost 1 base at V and 7 bases at J; junction bases unmatched: 5. The CDR3 totals 15 residues. CDR1 and CDR2 from the germline V gene are SGHVS and FQNEAQ. Here the CDR3 reads CASSLDRTSVNEQFF. In nucleotides, the CDR3 is TGTGCCAGCAGCTTAGATAGGACTAGCGTAAATGAGCAGTTCTTC.

The chain employs TRBV29-1 and TRBJ2-5; D call uncertain. This CDR3 is built from 12 residues. Germline CDR1 reads SQVTM; CDR2 reads ANQGSEA. The V and J ends lost 4 bases and 2 bases respectively, with 8 bases between them. The DNA for the CDR3 is TGCAGCGTTGGAAGGGTACAAGAGACCCAGTACTTC. Its protein product is CSVGRVQETQYF.

The table lists this clone with a few counts. The genes are TRBV4-1 and TRBJ2-7, with 15 positions matching TRBD2. J was trimmed by 6 bases and V by 5 bases; bases with no gene match: 14. CDR1 MGHRA and CDR2 YSYEKL come from the germline V gene. The CDR3 is made up of 18 amino acids. Written as DNA, the CDR3 is TGCGCCAGCAGCTCTCGGACTAGCGGGAGGGCCAGAACCGTCGAGCAGTACTTC. This translates into CASSSRTSGRARTVEQYF.

This clone was seen more than once but under ten times. The chain uses TRBV4-1 and TRBJ1-2; tentatively, D is TRBD1 (5 bases). V was shortened by 1 base and J by 3 bases, with 12 bases between the two germline ends. This CDR3 region has 15 residues. Germline V gene sequence: CDR1 MGHRA, CDR2 YSYEKL. CDR3 DNA sequence: TGCGCCAGCAGCCAAGCTCCAGGGAAGGACTATGGCTACACCTTC. Encoded protein: CASSQAPGKDYGYTF.

This chain connects TRBV6-5 to TRBJ2-1, with 13 bases lining up with TRBD2. The V segment lost 6 bases and the J segment 9 bases; nucleotides outside the gene matches: 2. This CDR3 is built from 13 residues. Germline CDR1 is MNHEY and CDR2 is SVGAGI. The DNA of the CDR3 is TGTGCCAGCAGCGGACTAGCGGGAGTTGAGCAGTTCTTC. It encodes CASSGLAGVEQFF.